What follows describes a single T cell receptor beta chain. Its antigen remains unknown. This specimen belongs to a study of CD8+ T cells in alopecia areata. Overall study findings and caveats: Many of the expanded lesional clones endured in scalp and blood while on tofacitinib. Scalp clonality, together with expanded CD8+ clones among the top 100, fell significantly with tofacitinib.

This CDR3 has 11 residues. Germline loops: CDR1 MGHDK, CDR2 SYGVNS. V was trimmed by 8 bases and J by 5 bases, leaving 8 bases between them. Treatment in this sample: oral pan-JAK inhibitor, 5-10 mg twice daily. PBMCs served as the source from which CD4+ and CD8+ T cells were sorted. Extracted RNA was reverse transcribed into cDNA, the sequencing template. Sequencing used immunoSEQ multiplex PCR; TCRdb keeps in-frame clones, though not all of them. The sample contains about 210,000 clones, approximately 70% of which appear only once. This TCR was sampled from a human donor with alopecia areata. The sequenced sample was CD4+ T cells sorted from blood, obtained at approximately week 45, from a patient treated with tofacitinib. The chain couples TRBV25-1 to TRBJ2-3, with D perhaps matching TRBD2 (5 bases). CDR3 loop: CASGLIDTQYF. For the CDR3, the DNA is TGTGCCAGCGGACTTATAGATACGCAGTATTTT.